This T cell receptor beta chain was profiled in a study of regulatory T cells in long-lasting Graves disease. The time point: persistent/refractory GD, antithyroid drugs over 5 years with positive TRAb. There was RNA extracted from PBMCs, and the TCR library was made from it. The V end was cut by 4 bases, the J end by 6 bases, with 13 bases between. Germline CDR1 reads SGHTA; CDR2 reads FQGNSA. CDR3 size: 14 residues. This clonotype turned up a few times. Arm-PCR with iRepertoire HTBI primers amplified the CDR3 regions for these TCR beta libraries. MiXCR, run by TCRdb on the multiplex PCR reads, gives a single entry per CDR3 protein. The sample has about 470,000 distinct CDR3 sequences; around a fifth are singletons.

This TCR came from a female donor with Graves disease. This chain joins TRBV7-2 and TRBJ1-5; D may be TRBD1 (6 bases). The starting material was peripheral blood mononuclear cells (PBMCs), obtained when the disease was refractory, from a patient treated with antithyroid drugs. CDR3 protein: CASSYLGASQPQHF. CDR3 DNA: TGTGCCAGCAGCTACCTGGGGGCGAGTCAGCCCCAGCATTTT.